Following are 8 T cell receptor beta chains from one sample sequenced in a study of cytomegalovirus exposure and HLA in healthy donors. Primers included in the PCR were 60 Vbeta and 13 Jbeta primers. Sequencing used immunoSEQ multiplex PCR; TCRdb keeps in-frame clones, though not all of them. The table lists over 150,000 clones, 80% to 85% of them singletons, with around 2.2% in the top ten. The sample consisted of PBMCs. The source is a young woman in good health and CMV-seronegative.

The chain is built from TRBV5-8 and TRBJ2-7, with D perhaps TRBD2 (6 bases). This CDR3 has 16 amino acids. Trimming shortened V by 0 bases and J by 0 bases, and 13 bases separated the two germline ends. The germline gives CDR1 SGHTS, CDR2 YDEGEE. CDR3 amino acids: CASSLARDGSSYEQYF. CDR3 DNA: TGTGCCAGCAGCTTGGCTCGGGACGGGAGCTCCTACGAGCAGTACTTC.

This chain joins TRBV5-6 and TRBJ2-3; TRBD1 matches at 9 bases. This CDR3 comprises 15 residues. V lost 2 bases, J lost 1 base, and 2 bases stayed unmatched. Germline V gene sequence: CDR1 SGHDT, CDR2 YYEEEE. The CDR3 bases are TGTGCCAGCAGCTTAAGGACAGGGGGCACAGATACGCAGTATTTT. This encodes CASSLRTGGTDTQYF.

The V gene is TRBV7-8, the J gene TRBJ1-2; D unclear. The CDR3 has 12 residues. In germline, CDR1 is SGHVS, CDR2 FQNEAQ. V lost 4 bases to trimming and J lost 8 bases, with 11 bases between them. CDR3 sequence (DNA): TGTGCCAGCAGCTCGCGACTAGGGGGCTACACCTTC. Protein: CASSSRLGGYTF.

The gene calls are TRBV25-1 and TRBJ2-1, with a tentative D call TRBD2 (5 bases). The germline V and J ends were trimmed by 2 bases and 4 bases, with 9 bases remaining between them. This CDR3 comprises 14 residues. The germline gives CDR1 MGHDK, CDR2 SYGVNS. In DNA, the CDR3 is TGTGCCAGCAGTGAAACTGGGAGATACAATGAGCAGTTCTTC. It specifies CASSETGRYNEQFF.

The rearrangement uses TRBV30 and TRBJ1-1; weak D call: TRBD1 (6 bases). The germline gives CDR1 GTSNPN, CDR2 SVGIG (reference sequence). CDR3 length: 15 residues. V lost 0 bases to trimming and J lost 2 bases, with 13 bases between them. CDR3 nucleotides: TGTGCCTGGAGTGTACGCCAGGGGCTAAACACTGAAGCTTTCTTT. Its translation is CAWSVRQGLNTEAFF.

Details on this clone: The identical CDR3 is also encoded by other nucleotide sequences in the sample. The chain carries TRBV7-9 and TRBJ2-3; TRBD2 might be the D (5 bases). Trimming removed 6 bases at V and 5 bases at J, with 18 bases between. CDR1 and CDR2 (germline): SEHNR, FQNEAQ (reference sequence). The CDR3 has 15 amino acids. The CDR3 region is CASRPLPGRGDTQYF. CDR3 DNA: TGTGCCAGCAGGCCCCTTCCGGGTCGGGGAGATACGCAGTATTTT.

The chain has TRBV5-1 and TRBJ1-4, with 10 bases aligning to TRBD1. This CDR3 has 15 amino acids. CDR1 and CDR2 from the germline V gene are SGHRS and YFSETQ. J was trimmed by 7 bases and V by 0 bases; bases with no gene match: 3. The CDR3 here is CASSLGGQGGEKLFF. DNA for the CDR3: TGCGCCAGCAGCTTGGGAGGACAGGGGGGTGAAAAACTGTTTTTT.

The V call is TRBV4-3, the J call TRBJ2-3; 7 nucleotides agree with TRBD2. Germline loops: CDR1 LGHNA, CDR2 YSLEER. V lost 0 bases to trimming and J lost 11 bases; unmatched junction nucleotides: 8. The CDR3 runs 14 residues. The CDR3, as DNA: TGCGCCAGCAGCCAAGAAGCGGGAATCCTGAAGCAGTATTTT. Protein sequence: CASSQEAGILKQYF.